These T cell receptor beta chains were read from a single sample in a study of T cell repertoires in ileal Crohn's disease. Sequenced by immunoSEQ multiplex PCR; TCRdb stores in-frame clones only, minus some. Of some 14,000 clones in the sample, under 80% were seen once. The specimen was ileal tissue. The origin of the receptors is an adult with Crohn's disease. Each CDR3 is given with its conserved first and last residue. D genes are given only for firm matches. Clone size is shown for a subset of rows, as once, few, many or a class of expanded clone.

v_gene	d_gene	len	abundance	j_gene	CDR3aa	CDR3nt
TRBV5-1	TRBD2	16	-	TRBJ2-7	CASSLVGGRAGYEQYF	TGCGCCAGCAGCTTGGTTGGTGGGAGGGCCGGCTACGAGCAGTACTTC
TRBV27	-	16	-	TRBJ2-6	CASSLAVTSGANVLTF	TGTGCCAGCAGTTTAGCAGTCACCTCTGGGGCCAACGTCCTGACTTTC
TRBV6-6	TRBD1	13	few	TRBJ1-2	CASSTGTGNGYTF	TGTGCCAGCAGCACCGGGACAGGGAATGGCTACACCTTC
TRBV15	TRBD1	14	-	TRBJ2-7	CATSQGGYSYEQYF	TGTGCCACCAGCCAAGGGGGCTACTCCTACGAGCAGTACTTC
TRBV18	-	15	once	TRBJ2-1	CASSPGQGLRNEQFF	TGTGCCAGCTCACCGGGACAAGGACTTAGAAATGAGCAGTTCTTC
TRBV9	-	15	-	TRBJ2-3	CASSTQTRSADTQYF	TGTGCCAGCAGCACACAGACTAGATCGGCCGATACGCAGTATTTT
TRBV9	TRBD2	16	-	TRBJ2-5	CASSVEERGGPETQYF	TGTGCCAGCAGCGTAGAAGAGCGGGGGGGCCCGGAGACCCAGTACTTC
TRBV15	-	15	-	TRBJ1-1	CATSRGGGRNTEAFF	TGTGCCACCAGCAGAGGTGGGGGCCGGAACACTGAAGCTTTCTTT
TRBV7-3	TRBD1	16	few	TRBJ2-1	CASSSGQGSPDNEQFF	TGTGCCAGCAGCTCCGGACAGGGGAGTCCGGACAATGAGCAGTTCTTC
TRBV7-8	-	14	few	TRBJ2-7	CASSLVAGGGEQYF	TGTGCCAGCAGCTTAGTGGCCGGGGGAGGTGAGCAGTACTTC
TRBV5-1	TRBD1	14	-	TRBJ2-7	CASSLQGRPYEQYF	TGCGCCAGCAGCCTACAGGGGCGACCCTACGAGCAGTACTTC
TRBV10-3	TRBD1	14	-	TRBJ1-5	CASGTGDGNQPQHF	TGTGCCAGTGGAACAGGGGACGGCAATCAGCCCCAGCATTTT
TRBV2	-	13	-	TRBJ2-2	CAEGQTNTGELFF	TGTGCCGAAGGACAGACGAACACCGGGGAGCTGTTTTTT
TRBV6-5	TRBD1	14	-	TRBJ1-5	CASSSTGGGQPQHF	TGTGCCAGCAGCTCTACAGGGGGCGGTCAGCCCCAGCATTTT
TRBV11-1	TRBD1	16	-	TRBJ2-4	CASSLGQGLAKNIQYF	TGTGCCAGCAGCCTGGGACAGGGTCTAGCCAAAAACATTCAGTACTTC
TRBV29-1	-	12	few	TRBJ1-2	CSVSDSFYGYTF	TGCAGCGTTTCGGACAGCTTCTATGGCTACACCTTC
TRBV11-2	TRBD1	16	-	TRBJ2-7	CASSFPWGTDDYEQYF	TGTGCCAGCAGCTTCCCTTGGGGGACAGACGACTACGAGCAGTACTTC
TRBV7-2	-	15	-	TRBJ2-3	CASSFYEGSTDTQYF	TGTGCCAGCAGCTTTTACGAGGGCTCCACAGATACGCAGTATTTT
TRBV6-4	-	13	once	TRBJ2-3	CASSDRSTDTQYF	TGTGCCAGCAGTGACCGGAGCACAGATACGCAGTATTTT
TRBV28	-	15	-	TRBJ1-2	CASSASDGTNYGYTF	TGTGCCAGCAGTGCTTCGGACGGGACTAACTATGGCTACACCTTC
TRBV19	TRBD2	16	-	TRBJ2-5	CASSSLAGVRGKTQYF	TGTGCCAGTAGCAGTCTAGCGGGAGTAAGGGGGAAGACCCAGTACTTC
TRBV4-3	-	13	few	TRBJ2-3	CASSRQLTDTQYF	TGCGCCAGCAGCCGACAGCTCACAGATACGCAGTATTTT
TRBV7-2	-	14	-	TRBJ2-1	CASSPRVFPIEQFF	TGTGCCAGCAGCCCGCGGGTCTTCCCAATTGAGCAGTTCTTC
TRBV7-2	-	13	-	TRBJ1-2	CASSSGLNYGYTF	TGTGCCAGCAGCTCGGGACTGAACTATGGCTACACCTTC
TRBV5-8	-	15	-	TRBJ1-3	CASSFRRNSGNTIYF	TGTGCCAGCAGCTTCCGGCGGAACTCTGGAAACACCATATATTTT
TRBV5-6	-	14	-	TRBJ1-4	CASSLESQVEKLFF	TGTGCCAGCAGCTTGGAATCCCAGGTGGAAAAACTGTTTTTT
TRBV6-5	-	14	-	TRBJ2-3	CASRALFGTDTQYF	TGTGCCAGCAGGGCCCTTTTCGGCACAGATACGCAGTATTTT
TRBV2	-	13	-	TRBJ1-1	CASSTGLNTEAFF	TGTGCCAGCAGTACAGGGCTGAACACTGAAGCTTTCTTT
TRBV9	-	15	once	TRBJ2-5	CASSPSTRSEETQYF	TGTGCCAGCAGCCCTTCGACTAGATCAGAAGAGACCCAGTACTTC
TRBV4-3	TRBD1	14	medium-sized	TRBJ2-1	CASSQGQGSDEQFF	TGCGCCAGCAGCCAGGGACAGGGTAGCGATGAGCAGTTCTTC
TRBV6-1	TRBD1	14	-	TRBJ2-7	CASSAGQGHYEQYF	TGTGCCAGCAGTGCCGGACAGGGGCACTACGAGCAGTACTTC
TRBV5-1	-	15	-	TRBJ2-3	CASNSRGMWPDTQYF	TGCGCCAGCAATTCTAGGGGGATGTGGCCAGATACGCAGTATTTT
TRBV2	TRBD1	14	-	TRBJ1-6	CASTPDRGRSPLHF	TGTGCCAGCACACCGGACAGGGGGCGTTCACCCCTCCACTTT
TRBV5-4	TRBD1	15	-	TRBJ1-2	CASSFGQGVGYGYTF	TGTGCCAGCAGCTTTGGACAGGGGGTAGGCTATGGCTACACCTTC
TRBV5-1	TRBD2	17	-	TRBJ2-5	CASGEFSGRAEMETQYF	TGCGCCAGCGGTGAATTTAGCGGGAGGGCCGAGATGGAGACCCAGTACTTC
TRBV7-9	TRBD2	16	few	TRBJ2-1	CASSLLGGGAGNEQFF	TGTGCCAGCAGCTTATTGGGCGGGGGGGCAGGCAATGAGCAGTTCTTC
TRBV19	-	14	-	TRBJ2-3	CATRDWGRTDTQYF	TGTGCCACCAGGGACTGGGGACGCACAGATACGCAGTATTTT
TRBV15	-	13	-	TRBJ1-2	CATSRAGASGYTF	TGTGCCACCAGCAGAGCAGGGGCGAGCGGCTACACCTTC
TRBV15	TRBD1	15	-	TRBJ1-4	CATSGTGSGNEKLFF	TGTGCCACCAGCGGGACAGGGTCGGGTAATGAAAAACTGTTTTTT
TRBV6-5	-	14	-	TRBJ1-6	CASRPKGITDPLHF	TGTGCCAGCAGACCTAAGGGGATCACAGACCCCCTCCACTTT
TRBV5-5	-	17	-	TRBJ2-3	CASSLMGGPWSTDTQYF	TGTGCCAGCAGCTTGATGGGGGGGCCCTGGAGCACAGATACGCAGTATTTT
TRBV5-1	-	14	-	TRBJ2-1	CASATWEGGNEQFF	TGCGCCAGCGCCACCTGGGAAGGGGGCAATGAGCAGTTCTTC
TRBV18	TRBD1	15	-	TRBJ1-3	CASSPDRGLRNTIYF	TGTGCCAGCTCACCCGACAGGGGGCTTAGAAACACCATATATTTT
TRBV2	TRBD1	17	-	TRBJ1-1	CASSARGQATMNTEAFF	TGTGCCAGCAGTGCCCGGGGACAGGCGACAATGAACACTGAAGCTTTCTTT
TRBV29-1	TRBD1	15	-	TRBJ2-5	CSVATGTGGRETQYF	TGCAGCGTTGCGACCGGGACAGGGGGCAGAGAGACCCAGTACTTC
TRBV9	TRBD2	15	-	TRBJ2-5	CASSVSGGRKETQYF	TGTGCCAGCAGCGTTAGCGGGGGCCGAAAAGAGACCCAGTACTTC
TRBV19	TRBD1	12	-	TRBJ1-1	CASRGGLTEAFF	TGTGCCAGTCGAGGGGGCCTTACTGAAGCTTTCTTT
TRBV10-3	TRBD2	13	-	TRBJ2-1	CAISRTSGDEQFF	TGTGCCATCAGCCGGACTAGCGGGGACGAGCAGTTCTTC